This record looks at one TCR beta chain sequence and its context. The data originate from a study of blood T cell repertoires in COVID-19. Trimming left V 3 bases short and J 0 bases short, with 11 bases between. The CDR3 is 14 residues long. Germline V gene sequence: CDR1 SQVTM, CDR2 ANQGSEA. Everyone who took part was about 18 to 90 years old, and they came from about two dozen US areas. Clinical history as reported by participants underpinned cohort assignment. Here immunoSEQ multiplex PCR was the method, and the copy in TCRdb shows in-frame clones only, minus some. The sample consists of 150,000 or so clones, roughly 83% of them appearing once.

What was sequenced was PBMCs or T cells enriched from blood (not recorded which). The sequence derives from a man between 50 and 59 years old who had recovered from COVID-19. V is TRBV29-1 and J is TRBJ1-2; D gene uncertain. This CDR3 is CSVDGGLPNYGYTF. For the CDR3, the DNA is TGCAGCGTTGACGGTGGGCTCCCTAACTATGGCTACACCTTC.